This T cell receptor beta chain comes out of a study of control samples from healthy donors and cancer patients. CDR3 length equals 15 residues. Germline V CDR1 and CDR2: SGHTS, YDEGEE. Trimming cost V 5 bases and J 2 bases; bases outside gene matches: 4. The data were produced by immunoSEQ multiplex PCR, yet TCRdb's version contains in-frame clones alone and is incomplete. The data hold around 30,000 clones, with about nine tenths observed a single time. The sample was PBMCs. The rearrangement links TRBV5-8 to TRBJ2-3, with TRBD2 matching over 11 bases. The clonotype originates from a man aged 50-60 years with lung cancer. The CDR3 is CASRLAGGNTDTQYF. Written as DNA, the CDR3 is TGTGCCAGCAGGCTAGCGGGGGGAAACACAGATACGCAGTATTTT. Variable domain in full (rest from reference TRBV5-8 and TRBJ2-3): EAGVTQSPTHLIKTRGQQATLRCSPISGHTSVYWYQQALGLGLQFLLWYDEGEERNRGNFPPRFSGRQFPNYSSELNVNALELEDSALYLCASRLAGGNTDTQYFGPGTRLTVL.